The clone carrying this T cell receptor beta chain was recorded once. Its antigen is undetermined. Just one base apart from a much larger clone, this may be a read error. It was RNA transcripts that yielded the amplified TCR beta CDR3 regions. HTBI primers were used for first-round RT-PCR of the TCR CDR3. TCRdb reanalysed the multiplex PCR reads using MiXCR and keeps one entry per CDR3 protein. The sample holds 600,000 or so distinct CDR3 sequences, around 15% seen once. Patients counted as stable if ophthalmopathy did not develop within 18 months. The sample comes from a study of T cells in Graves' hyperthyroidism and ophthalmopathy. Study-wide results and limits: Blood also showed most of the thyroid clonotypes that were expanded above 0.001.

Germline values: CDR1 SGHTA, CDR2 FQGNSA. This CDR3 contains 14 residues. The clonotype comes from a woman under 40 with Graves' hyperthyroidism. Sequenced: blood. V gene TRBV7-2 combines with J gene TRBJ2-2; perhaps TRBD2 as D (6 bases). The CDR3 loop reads CASSLAWGTGELLF. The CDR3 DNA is TGTGCCAGCAGCCTAGCGTGGGGCACCGGGGAGCTGCTTTTT.